The 16 T cell receptor beta chains below were found in one sample sequenced in a study of T cells in Graves' hyperthyroidism and ophthalmopathy. RNA transcripts gave rise to amplified TCR beta CDR3 regions. RT-PCR in the first round (using the HTBI primer set) targeted the TCR CDR3. TCRdb independently ran MiXCR on the multiplex PCR reads; one entry per CDR3 protein. The top ten clones hold about 12% of a sample with 500,000 to 800,000 distinct CDR3 sequences, more than 12% of them seen once. The specimen sequenced was blood. These TCRs come from a woman between 45 and 60 years old with Graves' ophthalmopathy.

The table lists this clonotype with many counts. This CDR3 reads CASKVGVSTEAFF. The CDR3 coding sequence is TGTGCCAGCAAGGTGGGCGTGAGCACTGAAGCTTTCTTT. This chain links TRBV2 with TRBJ1-1; D call uncertain. Between the trimmed V and J ends, which lost 7 bases and 4 bases, there was a span of 13 bases. The CDR3 spans 13 residues. Germline CDR1 is SNHLY and CDR2 is FYNNEI.

This clonotype was recorded a few times. The chain recombines TRBV30 with TRBJ2-4, with D possibly matching TRBD1 (6 bases). The germline V and J ends were trimmed by 4 bases and 4 bases, with 17 bases remaining between them. This CDR3 spans 15 amino acids. Germline V CDR1 and CDR2: GTSNPN, SVGIG (reference sequence). In nucleotides, the CDR3 is TGTGCCTGGAAAAAAACAGGGACCTCTAAAAACATTCAGTACTTC. Encoded protein: CAWKKTGTSKNIQYF.

The sample holds a few counts of this clonotype. Germline and junction disagree at one end, which may indicate a read error. The rearrangement links TRBV20-1 to TRBJ2-7; TRBD2 is a possible D gene (6 bases). The CDR3 runs 9 residues. The germline gives CDR1 DFQATT, CDR2 SNEGSKA (reference sequence). CDR3 residues: CSTSREQYF. CDR3 bases: TGCAGTACTAGCCGCGAGCAGTACTTC.

This clonotype turned up a few times. The chain combines TRBV9 with TRBJ2-2; D not resolved. V lost 0 bases and J 5 bases, leaving 8 bases between the germline ends. The CDR3 loop spans 14 amino acids. The germline V gene has CDR1 SGDLS and CDR2 YYNGEE. The CDR3 DNA reads TGTGCCAGCAGCGTAGTGAGTGCTACCGGGGAGCTGTTTTTT. Protein product: CASSVVSATGELFF.

This clonotype was counted ten times or more. The chain employs TRBV20-1 and TRBJ1-2, with D uncertain. The CDR3 has 12 amino acids. V was pared by 3 bases and J by 8 bases, with 13 bases between. Germline V CDR1 and CDR2: DFQATT, SNEGSKA (reference sequence). The CDR3 bases are TGCAGTGCTAGTTTGGCAGCCCTCGGCTACACCTTC. Its protein is CSASLAALGYTF.

This clonotype was recorded at least ten times. The chain recombines TRBV20-1 with TRBJ2-7; 7 nucleotides agree with TRBD1. Germline lookup yields CDR1 DFQATT and CDR2 SNEGSKA (reference sequence). V shed 5 bases and J 2 bases; nucleotides not matched to a gene: 6. The CDR3 is made up of 13 amino acids. The CDR3 DNA is TGCAGTGCTGGACCGGACAGGACCTACGAGCAGTACTTC. It codes for CSAGPDRTYEQYF.

This clonotype appeared a few times. This sequence joins TRBV7-9 and TRBJ1-1, with D uncertain. Looked up from germline, CDR1 is SEHNR and CDR2 is FQNEAQ (reference sequence). The CDR3 has 13 amino acids. V was clipped by 1 base and J by 6 bases, with 9 bases between them. The CDR3 DNA sequence: TGTGCCAGCAGCTTAGATTCTGGGGCTGAAGCTTTCTTT. Its translation is CASSLDSGAEAFF.

This clonotype was observed a few times. The rearrangement links TRBV20-1 to TRBJ2-1; 8 nucleotides align to TRBD2. The germline V gene has CDR1 DFQATT and CDR2 SNEGSKA (reference sequence). This CDR3 region has 16 residues. After removal of 4 bases from V and 6 bases from J, the junction contained 14 bases not matched to a gene. DNA of the CDR3: TGCAGTGCTAACCCCACTCTAGCGGGTAGTGGCAATGAGCAGTTCTTC. It codes for CSANPTLAGSGNEQFF.

This chain uses TRBV30 with TRBJ1-4; D may be TRBD1 (6 bases). The CDR3 runs to 14 residues. V was clipped by 5 bases and J by 7 bases, with 17 bases between them. Germline-derived CDR1 and CDR2 are GTSNPN and SVGIG (reference sequence). The CDR3 here is CAWGPTGGSEKLFF. The CDR3 region has the DNA TGTGCCTGGGGCCCGACAGGAGGAAGTGAAAAACTGTTTTTT.

The chain links TRBV2 to TRBJ2-7, with D possibly being TRBD2 (6 bases). V was clipped by 1 base and J by 2 bases, with 9 bases between them. This CDR3 contains 14 residues. Germline values: CDR1 SNHLY, CDR2 FYNNEI. The CDR3 DNA sequence: TGTGCCAGCAGTGAAGGTCTAGCGACCTACGAGCAGTACTTC. This encodes CASSEGLATYEQYF.

This clonotype has a count of ten or more. The rearrangement joins TRBV7-3 to TRBJ2-5; 8 bases line up with TRBD2. This CDR3 has 13 amino acids. Germline V lookup: CDR1 SGHTA, CDR2 FQGTGA. V was pared by 5 bases and J by 3 bases, with 2 bases of the junction left unmatched. In nucleotides, the CDR3 is TGTGCCAGCAGCGTGACTAGCGAAGAGACCCAGTACTTC. Amino acids: CASSVTSEETQYF.

This chain connects TRBV29-1 to TRBJ2-3; D gene unclear. Trimming shortened V by 7 bases and J by 5 bases, and 10 bases separated the two germline ends. The CDR3 consists of 11 residues. From germline, CDR1 is SQVTM and CDR2 ANQGSEA. CDR3 sequence reads: CSGQVEDTQYF. CDR3 bases: TGCAGCGGGCAGGTCGAAGATACGCAGTATTTT.

This clonotype was seen a handful of times. This chain joins TRBV7-9 and TRBJ1-1; 9 bases fit TRBD1. Germline CDR1 is SEHNR and CDR2 is FQNEAQ (reference sequence). The CDR3 sequence is 17 residues long. The junction had 16 bases not matched to a gene; V was cut back by 7 bases and J by 4 bases. CDR3 in DNA: TGTGCCAGCAACTCCCCGGGACAGGGATTTGTGGGCACTGAAGCTTTCTTT. Translating it yields CASNSPGQGFVGTEAFF.

This clonotype was observed a few times. The chain couples TRBV6-1 to TRBJ2-1; 13 nucleotides match TRBD2. CDR1 is MNHNS and CDR2 is SASEGT in the germline V gene. This CDR3 has 14 residues. The ends lost 9 bases at V and 2 bases at J; junction bases unmatched: 1. DNA for the CDR3: TGTGCCAGTACTAGCGGGAGGGCCTACAATGAGCAGTTCTTC. Amino acids: CASTSGRAYNEQFF.

This clonotype was recorded many times. The J gene is TRBJ1-1, the V gene TRBV5-1; 12 bases align to TRBD1. V shed 4 bases and J 3 bases; nucleotides not matched to a gene: 4. This CDR3 is 15 amino acids long. Germline assignment: CDR1 SGHRS and CDR2 YFSETQ. Here the CDR3 DNA reads TGCGCCAGCAGCAAGGGACAGGGGGCCTACACTGAAGCTTTCTTT. Amino acids: CASSKGQGAYTEAFF.

This clonotype was counted between two and nine times. The chain recombines TRBV3-1 with TRBJ2-1; 9 nucleotides align to TRBD1. The CDR3 is 19 residues long. The germline gives CDR1 LGHDT, CDR2 YNNKEL (reference sequence). J was trimmed by 6 bases and V by 1 base; bases with no gene match: 16. The CDR3 DNA reads TGTGCCAGCAGCCAAGTTTTGCAAACACAGGGGGCGCGGGGCAATGAGCAGTTCTTC. Translation gives CASSQVLQTQGARGNEQFF.